What follows are 8 T cell receptor beta chains derived from one specimen sequenced in a study of T cells after yellow fever vaccination. TCRdb reprocessed the 5' RACE reads via MiXCR and lists one record per CDR3 protein. This sample has hundreds of thousands of distinct CDR3 sequences; 11% occur once, and the top ten carry roughly 18%. The sample consisted of PBMCs, taken on the day of the first yellow fever vaccination. All receptors derive from a man between 18 and 35 years old who received the YFV17D yellow fever vaccine.

The chain joins TRBV10-3 to TRBJ2-6, with no clear D. V dropped 4 bases and J dropped 0 bases, with 10 bases sitting between them. This CDR3 is built from 16 residues. CDR1 is ENHRY and CDR2 is SYGVKD in the germline V gene. The CDR3 spells CAISGTAGSGANVLTF. Written as DNA, the CDR3 is TGTGCCATCAGTGGTACCGCAGGCTCTGGGGCCAACGTCCTGACTTTC.

This clonotype was seen a handful of times. The V call is TRBV12-5, the J call TRBJ2-1, with 7 nucleotides matching TRBD1. The V gene end was trimmed by 1 base and the J gene end by 8 bases; junction bases not matched to a gene: 11. CDR1 and CDR2 from the germline V gene are LGHNT and FRNRAP. The CDR3 runs to 16 residues. Here the CDR3 DNA reads TGTGCTAGTGGTTTGGCGCAGGGGGTGTTTTGGGATGAGCAGTTCTTC. Its protein product is CASGLAQGVFWDEQFF.

This clonotype was seen only a few times. This sequence joins TRBV6-5 and TRBJ2-1, with D possibly TRBD2 on 6 matching bases. V was trimmed by 4 bases and J by 7 bases, leaving 23 bases between them. Per germline, CDR1 MNHEY and CDR2 SVGAGI. The CDR3 consists of 17 residues. The CDR3 nucleotides read TGTGCCAGCAGTTCTGGGGGGAGGAGACTAGGTAGGAATGAGCAGTTCTTC. Its protein is CASSSGGRRLGRNEQFF.

The chain uses TRBV15 and TRBJ2-3; 9 bases are shared with TRBD2. Trimming at V came to 0 bases and at J to 3 bases, leaving 4 bases not matched to a gene. Per germline, CDR1 LNHNV and CDR2 YYDKDF (reference sequence). This CDR3 has 16 residues. Written as DNA, the CDR3 is TGTGCCACCAGCAGAGATGGCAGCGGGGGGACAGATACGCAGTATTTT. Amino acids: CATSRDGSGGTDTQYF. The full variable domain, completed using reference TRBV15 and TRBJ2-3, is DAMVIQNPRYQVTQFGKPVTLSCSQTLNHNVMYWYQQKSSQAPKLLFHYYDKDFNNEADTPDNFQSRRPNTSFCFLDIRSPGLGDTAMYLCATSRDGSGGTDTQYFGPGTRLTVL.

The chain uses TRBV5-1 and TRBJ2-3, with TRBD2 matching over 15 bases. After removal of 5 bases from V and 5 bases from J, the junction contained 6 bases not matched to a gene. The CDR3 covers 16 residues. Germline loops: CDR1 SGHRS, CDR2 YFSETQ. DNA of the CDR3: TGCGCCAGCAGTCGGACTAGCGGGGGGGCGGTAGATACGCAGTATTTT. This gives the protein CASSRTSGGAVDTQYF.

This clonotype was seen ten or more times. The V and J genes are TRBV7-2 and TRBJ2-1; 13 positions match TRBD2. J was trimmed by 11 bases and V by 5 bases; bases with no gene match: 6. Per germline, CDR1 SGHTA and CDR2 FQGNSA. CDR3 length: 14 residues. In DNA, the CDR3 is TGTGCCAGCAGCCCGACTAGCGGGGGGCCCAAGCAGTTCTTC. It yields the protein CASSPTSGGPKQFF.

In this sample, this clonotype turned up a few times. The gene calls are TRBV4-2 and TRBJ2-2; 9 bases agree with TRBD1. There are 19 residues in the CDR3. Trimming at V came to 0 bases and at J to 5 bases, leaving 13 bases not matched to a gene. Germline lookup yields CDR1 LGHNA and CDR2 YNFKEQ. For the CDR3, the DNA is TGTGCCAGCAGCCAAGAGAGCATAACAGGGGGCAGTTATACCGGGGAGCTGTTTTTT. It is translated as CASSQESITGGSYTGELFF.

This rearrangement joins TRBV20-1 to TRBJ2-3, with D unresolved. Germline V gene sequence: CDR1 DFQATT, CDR2 SNEGSKA (reference sequence). CDR3 length equals 14 residues. The V end was cut by 1 base, the J end by 5 bases, with 13 bases between. The CDR3 sequence is CSARGYVGIDTQYF. The CDR3 DNA is TGCAGTGCTAGAGGCTACGTGGGGATAGATACGCAGTATTTT.